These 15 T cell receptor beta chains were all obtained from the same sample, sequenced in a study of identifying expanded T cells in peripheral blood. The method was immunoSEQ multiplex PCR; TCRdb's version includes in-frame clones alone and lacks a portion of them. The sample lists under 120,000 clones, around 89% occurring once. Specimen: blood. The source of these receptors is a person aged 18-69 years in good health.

The CDR3 bases are TGTGCCAGCAGGGGGGGGACAGATACGCAGTATTTT. Translating gives CASRGGTDTQYF. The V call is TRBV28, the J call TRBJ2-3, with 7 nucleotides matching TRBD2. This CDR3 comprises 12 residues. With 6 bases clipped from V and 3 bases from J, the junction kept 0 bases outside the gene matches. The V gene's germline CDR1 is MDHEN and CDR2 SYDVKM.

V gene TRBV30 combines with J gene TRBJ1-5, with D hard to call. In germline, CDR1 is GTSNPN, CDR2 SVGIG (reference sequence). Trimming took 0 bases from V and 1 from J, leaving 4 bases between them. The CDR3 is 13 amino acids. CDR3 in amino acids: CAWSVLSNQPQHF. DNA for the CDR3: TGTGCCTGGAGTGTACTCAGCAATCAGCCCCAGCATTTT.

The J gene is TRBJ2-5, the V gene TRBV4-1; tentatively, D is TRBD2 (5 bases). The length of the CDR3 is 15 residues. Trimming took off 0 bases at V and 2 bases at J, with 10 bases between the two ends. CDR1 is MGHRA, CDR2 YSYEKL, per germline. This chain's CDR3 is CASSQEGSRQETQYF. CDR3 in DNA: TGCGCCAGCAGCCAAGAGGGGAGCCGGCAAGAGACCCAGTACTTC.

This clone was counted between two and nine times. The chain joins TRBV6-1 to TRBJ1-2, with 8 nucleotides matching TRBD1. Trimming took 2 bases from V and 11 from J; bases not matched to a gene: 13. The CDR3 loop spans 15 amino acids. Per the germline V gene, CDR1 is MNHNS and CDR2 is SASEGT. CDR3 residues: CASSEWGRGTGPYTF. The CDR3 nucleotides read TGTGCCAGCAGTGAATGGGGACGAGGGACAGGTCCTTACACCTTC.

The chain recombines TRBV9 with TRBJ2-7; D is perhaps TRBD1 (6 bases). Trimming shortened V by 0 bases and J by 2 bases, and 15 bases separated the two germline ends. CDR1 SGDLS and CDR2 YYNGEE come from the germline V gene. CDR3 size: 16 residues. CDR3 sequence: CASSVAPTGGTYEQYF. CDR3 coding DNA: TGTGCCAGCAGCGTAGCCCCGACAGGTGGAACCTACGAGCAGTACTTC.

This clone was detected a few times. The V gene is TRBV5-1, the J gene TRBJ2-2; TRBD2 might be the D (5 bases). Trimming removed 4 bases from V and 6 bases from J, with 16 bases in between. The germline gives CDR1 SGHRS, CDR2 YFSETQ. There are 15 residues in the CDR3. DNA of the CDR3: TGCGCCAGCAGCCCTAGAATCGGGGTCCCCGGGGAGCTGTTTTTT. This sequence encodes CASSPRIGVPGELFF.

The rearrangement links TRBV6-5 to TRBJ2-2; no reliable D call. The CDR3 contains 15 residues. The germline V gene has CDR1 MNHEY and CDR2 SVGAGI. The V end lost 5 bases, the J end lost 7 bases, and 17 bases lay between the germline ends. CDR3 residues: CASSRGLSLGGELFF. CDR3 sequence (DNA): TGTGCCAGCAGTCGAGGCTTAAGCCTAGGCGGGGAGCTGTTTTTT.

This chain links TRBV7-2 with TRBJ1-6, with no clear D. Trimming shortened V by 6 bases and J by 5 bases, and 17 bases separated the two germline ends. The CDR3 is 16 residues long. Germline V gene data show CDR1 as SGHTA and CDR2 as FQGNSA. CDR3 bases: TGTGCCAGCAGTTTACACGGACGGCAGAATAATTCACCCCTCCACTTT. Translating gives CASSLHGRQNNSPLHF.

DNA for the CDR3: TGTGCCAGCAGCTTAGATGGATTTCGGGGTGGATCCCAAGAGACCCAGTACTTC. Encoded protein: CASSLDGFRGGSQETQYF. The V and J genes are TRBV7-2 and TRBJ2-5; weak D call: TRBD2 (5 bases). Germline CDR1 and CDR2: SGHTA and FQGNSA. V was trimmed by 1 base and J by 1 base, leaving 19 bases between them. The CDR3 is made up of 18 amino acids.

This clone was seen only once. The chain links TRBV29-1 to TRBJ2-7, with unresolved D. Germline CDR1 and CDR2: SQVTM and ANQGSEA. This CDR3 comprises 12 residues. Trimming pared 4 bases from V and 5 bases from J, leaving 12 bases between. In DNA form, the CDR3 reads TGCAGCGTTGCCAAAACGAGGAACGAGCAGTACTTC. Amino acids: CSVAKTRNEQYF.

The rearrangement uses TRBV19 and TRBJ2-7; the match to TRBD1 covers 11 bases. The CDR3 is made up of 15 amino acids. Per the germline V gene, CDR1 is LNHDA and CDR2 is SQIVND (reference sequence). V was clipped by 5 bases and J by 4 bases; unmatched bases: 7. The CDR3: CASSRDRGRPYEQYF. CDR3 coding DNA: TGTGCCAGTAGTCGGGACAGGGGGAGGCCGTACGAGCAGTACTTC.

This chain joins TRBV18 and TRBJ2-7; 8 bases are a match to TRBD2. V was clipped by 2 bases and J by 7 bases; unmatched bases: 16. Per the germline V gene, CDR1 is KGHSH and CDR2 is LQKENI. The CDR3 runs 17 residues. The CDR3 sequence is CASSPSLAGPIKKEQYF. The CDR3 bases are TGTGCCAGCTCACCATCTTTAGCGGGGCCTATTAAAAAAGAGCAGTACTTC.

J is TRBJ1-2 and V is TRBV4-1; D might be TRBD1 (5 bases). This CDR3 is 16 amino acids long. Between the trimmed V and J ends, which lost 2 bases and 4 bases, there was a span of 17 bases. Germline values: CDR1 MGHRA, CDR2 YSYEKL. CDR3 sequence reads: CASSQRLGVSGYGYTF. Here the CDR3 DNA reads TGCGCCAGCAGCCAAAGATTGGGGGTTTCGGGCTATGGCTACACCTTC.

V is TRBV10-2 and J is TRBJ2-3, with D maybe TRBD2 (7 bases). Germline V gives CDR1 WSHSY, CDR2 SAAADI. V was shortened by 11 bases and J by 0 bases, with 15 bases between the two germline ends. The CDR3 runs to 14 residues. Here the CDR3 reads CASRGGPSTDTQYF. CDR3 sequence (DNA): TGCGCCTCAAGGGGGGGGCCGAGCACAGATACGCAGTATTTT.

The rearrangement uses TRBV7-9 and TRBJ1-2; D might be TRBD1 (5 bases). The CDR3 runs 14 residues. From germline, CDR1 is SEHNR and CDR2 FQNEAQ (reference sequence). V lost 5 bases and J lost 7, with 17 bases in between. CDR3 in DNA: TGTGCCAGCAGCATCCCGAACCCAGGGACTGGCTACACCTTC. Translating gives CASSIPNPGTGYTF.